The 26 T cell receptor beta chains below were found in one sample sequenced in a study of CD8 T cells in Susac syndrome. RNA was extracted with the RNeasy kit, and a quantity of about 0.45 to 1 ug was reverse transcribed using random hexamers. MiXCR was run by TCRdb on the immunoSEQ multiplex PCR reads, yielding one entry per CDR3 protein. The profile shows some 110,000 distinct CDR3 sequences, approximately 93% of them singletons. Source material: CD8+ T cells from PBMCs. The receptors here all came from a human donor with multiple sclerosis.

The rearrangement uses TRBV6-1 and TRBJ2-7; D unclear. Germline V CDR1 and CDR2: MNHNS, SASEGT. The CDR3 contains 11 residues. Trimming removed 3 bases from V and 3 bases from J, with 3 bases in between. CDR3 in DNA: TGTGCCAGCAGTGACTACTACGAGCAGTACGTC. Its translation is CASSDYYEQYV.

This clonotype turned up a few times. J is TRBJ2-7 and V is TRBV7-8; D is possibly TRBD1 (5 bases). The CDR3 contains 14 residues. V lost 2 bases and J lost 1, with 9 bases in between. The germline gives CDR1 SGHVS, CDR2 FQNEAQ. CDR3 amino acids: CASSLMQGSYEQYF. The CDR3 coding sequence is TGTGCCAGCAGCTTAATGCAGGGATCCTACGAGCAGTACTTC. Full variable domain (outside the CDR3, taken from reference TRBV7-8 and TRBJ2-7): GAGVSQSPRYKVAKRGQDVALRCDPISGHVSLFWYQQALGQGPEFLTYFQNEAQLDKSGLPSDRFFAERPEGSVSTLKIQRTQQEDSAVYLCASSLMQGSYEQYFGPGTRLTVT.

This CDR3 reads CASSIIYTGMEETQYF. CDR3 sequence (DNA): TGTGCCAGTAGCATAATTTATACAGGGATGGAAGAGACCCAGTACTTC. This chain connects TRBV19 to TRBJ2-5, with a possible D match to TRBD1 (6 bases). Deletions cut 6 bases from V and 3 bases from J, with 20 bases between. The germline V gene encodes CDR1 LNHDA and CDR2 SQIVND (reference sequence). The CDR3 has 16 residues.

The chain carries TRBV5-4 and TRBJ2-1, with D possibly TRBD2 on 7 matching bases. The CDR3 length is 15 residues. Trimming stripped 2 bases from V and 2 bases from J, with 11 bases between. Germline-derived CDR1 and CDR2 are SGHNT and YYREEE (reference sequence). The CDR3 loop reads CASSFGGRPYNEQFF. The CDR3, as DNA: TGTGCCAGCAGCTTCGGGGGGCGCCCCTACAATGAGCAGTTCTTC.

This clonotype appeared once. The chain carries TRBV6-1 and TRBJ1-1; 8 positions match TRBD1. V dropped 8 bases and J dropped 1; count of bases not matched to a gene: 21. This CDR3 is 19 amino acids long. CDR1 is MNHNS and CDR2 is SASEGT in the germline V gene. The chain's CDR3 is CASGAEKQGARIWNTEAFF. In nucleotides, the CDR3 is TGTGCCAGCGGGGCTGAGAAGCAGGGGGCGCGAATATGGAACACTGAAGCTTTCTTT.

V and J are TRBV27 and TRBJ2-5; 8 bases map to TRBD2. CDR3 length: 15 residues. The germline V gene has CDR1 MNHEY and CDR2 SMNVEV (reference sequence). V shed 5 bases, J shed 2 bases, and the junction held 7 bases outside the gene matches. This chain's CDR3 is CASSGSGGLQETQYF. In DNA form, the CDR3 reads TGTGCCAGCAGTGGAAGCGGGGGTTTACAAGAGACCCAGTACTTC.

This sequence joins TRBV5-4 and TRBJ2-3; no clear D gene. This CDR3 region has 11 residues. Germline CDR1 SGHNT, CDR2 YYREEE (reference sequence). The germline V and J ends were trimmed by 4 bases and 2 bases, with 2 bases remaining between them. As DNA, the CDR3 is TGTGCCAGCAGCACCACAGATACGCAGTATTTT. It encodes CASSTTDTQYF.

CDR3 sequence reads: CASSLRQDNYEQYF. The DNA of the CDR3 is TGTGCCAGCAGTTTAAGGCAGGACAACTACGAGCAGTACTTC. This sequence joins TRBV27 and TRBJ2-7, with a weak D call TRBD1 (5 bases). This CDR3 has 14 residues. The V and J ends lost 2 bases and 3 bases respectively, with 11 bases between them. Germline V lookup: CDR1 MNHEY, CDR2 SMNVEV (reference sequence).

This rearrangement joins TRBV4-1 to TRBJ2-7; D might be TRBD1 or TRBD2, each matching 5 bases. CDR1 and CDR2 from the germline V gene are MGHRA and YSYEKL. V shed 2 bases and J shed 1 base, with 12 bases lying between them. This CDR3 comprises 15 residues. This chain's CDR3 is CASSQTRDRSYEQYF. For the CDR3, the DNA is TGCGCCAGCAGCCAAACCCGGGACCGATCCTACGAGCAGTACTTC.

This clonotype was seen more than once but under ten times. V and J are TRBV5-1 and TRBJ2-7, with D tentatively TRBD1 (5 bases). Looked up from germline, CDR1 is SGHRS and CDR2 is YFSETQ. V dropped 1 base and J dropped 3 bases, with 8 bases sitting between them. The CDR3 loop spans 13 amino acids. CDR3 region: CASSLRQHYEQYF. DNA of the CDR3: TGCGCCAGCAGCTTGCGACAGCACTACGAGCAGTACTTC. The whole variable domain, remainder taken from reference TRBV5-1 and TRBJ2-7, is KAGVTQTPRYLIKTRGQQVTLSCSPISGHRSVSWYQQTPGQGLQFLFEYFSETQRNKGNFPGRFSGRQFSNSRSEMNVSTLELGDSALYLCASSLRQHYEQYFGPGTRLTVT.

The V call is TRBV13, the J call TRBJ2-1; TRBD1 might be the D (5 bases). Germline V gives CDR1 PRHDT, CDR2 FYEKMQ (reference sequence). Trimming cost V 5 bases and J 5 bases, with 10 bases left between them. The CDR3 runs 13 residues. CDR3 nucleotide sequence: TGTGCCAGCAGCCTTCGGACACACAATGAGCAGTTCTTC. It yields the protein CASSLRTHNEQFF.

The rearrangement joins TRBV6-6 to TRBJ2-1; D call uncertain. The CDR3 sequence is 15 residues long. Trimming left V 3 bases short and J 0 bases short, with 9 bases between. Germline loops: CDR1 MNHNY, CDR2 SVGAGI (reference sequence). DNA of the CDR3: TGTGCCAGCAGTTATTCGACCGGCTCCTACAATGAGCAGTTCTTC. Its translation: CASSYSTGSYNEQFF.

This chain connects TRBV5-1 to TRBJ1-3; maybe TRBD1 (5 bases). Trimming removed 4 bases at V and 0 bases at J, with 14 bases between. The CDR3 is made up of 16 amino acids. Looked up from germline, CDR1 is SGHRS and CDR2 is YFSETQ. In nucleotides, the CDR3 is TGCGCCAGCAGCCCCCGGGGGGTCCACTCTGGAAACACCATATATTTT. The encoded protein is CASSPRGVHSGNTIYF.

The J gene is TRBJ2-1, the V gene TRBV12-3 or TRBV12-4; 7 positions match TRBD1. Trimming removed 4 bases from V and 1 base from J; junction bases left unmatched: 10. The CDR3 runs 17 residues. The CDR3 nucleotides are TGTGCCAGCAGTTCGGCAGGGGGTTTAGGGTCCTACAATGAGCAGTTCTTC. Protein product: CASSSAGGLGSYNEQFF.

CDR3 sequence: CASSRGQGQETQYF. CDR3 DNA sequence: TGTGCCAGCAGCCGGGGACAGGGTCAAGAGACCCAGTACTTC. The J gene is TRBJ2-5, the V gene TRBV3-1, with TRBD1 identical over 9 bases. With 4 bases clipped from V and 2 bases from J, the junction kept 2 bases outside the gene matches. The CDR3 extends over 14 amino acids. The germline gives CDR1 LGHDT, CDR2 YNNKEL (reference sequence).

The chain links TRBV9 to TRBJ2-1; no definite D call. Germline CDR1 reads SGDLS; CDR2 reads YYNGEE. The V end was cut by 0 bases, the J end by 6 bases, with 7 bases between. This CDR3 has 13 residues. This CDR3 is CASSVGEANEQFF. The CDR3 nucleotides read TGTGCCAGCAGCGTAGGCGAGGCCAATGAGCAGTTCTTC.

The CDR3 DNA reads TGTGCCAGCAGTCTTCTCGGTGGGGGAACTGAAGCTTTCTTT. This sequence encodes CASSLLGGGTEAFF. The chain is built from TRBV27 and TRBJ1-1, with D possibly matching TRBD1 (5 bases). Trimming took off 5 bases at V and 5 bases at J, with 15 bases between the two ends. CDR3 length equals 14 residues. The V gene's germline CDR1 is MNHEY and CDR2 SMNVEV (reference sequence).

V is TRBV3-1 and J is TRBJ1-5; D is undetermined. Germline assignment: CDR1 LGHDT and CDR2 YNNKEL (reference sequence). The CDR3 spans 14 residues. Trimming removed 5 bases from V and 0 bases from J, with 8 bases in between. CDR3 loop: CASSSQYSNQPQHF. Here the CDR3 DNA reads TGTGCCAGCAGCTCACAGTATAGCAATCAGCCCCAGCATTTT.

The J gene is TRBJ2-1, the V gene TRBV29-1; the match to TRBD2 covers 7 bases. The CDR3 is made up of 15 amino acids. V gave up 0 bases and J gave up 11 bases; unmatched junction bases: 13. Germline V gives CDR1 SQVTM, CDR2 ANQGSEA. The CDR3 reads CSVEDPAGKVTKQFF. CDR3 nucleotide sequence: TGCAGCGTTGAAGATCCAGCGGGAAAGGTTACGAAGCAGTTCTTC.

CDR3 sequence (DNA): TGTGCCTGGAGTGTACGGGGACAGGGTTTCCACAATGAGCAGTTCTTC. This codes for CAWSVRGQGFHNEQFF. The chain links TRBV30 to TRBJ2-1; 9 positions match TRBD1. The J segment lost 5 bases and the V segment lost 0 bases, leaving 8 bases of the junction unmatched. Germline CDR1 is GTSNPN and CDR2 is SVGIG (reference sequence). The CDR3 loop spans 16 amino acids.

The CDR3 bases are TGTGCCAGCAGTTTATTTGCGGGGGACCTGCGGGAGACCCAGTACTTC. Encoded protein: CASSLFAGDLRETQYF. V and J are TRBV27 and TRBJ2-5; 7 bases fit TRBD2. J was trimmed by 5 bases and V by 1 base; bases with no gene match: 10. Germline CDR1 and CDR2: MNHEY and SMNVEV (reference sequence). CDR3 length equals 16 residues.

The chain joins TRBV11-2 to TRBJ2-4; 7 bases line up with TRBD1. The CDR3 spans 14 residues. Germline-derived CDR1 and CDR2 are SGHAT and FQNNGV. Germline trimming cut 2 bases from V and 4 bases from J; bases unmatched to any gene: 2. Written as DNA, the CDR3 is TGTGCCAGCAGCTTAACGGGACAGAAAAACATTCAGTACTTC. Amino acid sequence: CASSLTGQKNIQYF.

The chain recombines TRBV7-6 with TRBJ2-7; D could derive from TRBD1 or TRBD2 (6 bases each). V lost 1 base and J 4 bases, leaving 20 bases between the germline ends. The CDR3 has 17 amino acids. Germline V lookup: CDR1 SGHVS, CDR2 FNYEAQ. The CDR3 DNA is TGTGCCAGCAGCTTAGGAAGCGAGGGGGGCACTGTATACGAGCAGTACTTC. It is translated as CASSLGSEGGTVYEQYF. The full variable domain, completed using reference TRBV7-6 and TRBJ2-7, is GAGVSQSPRYKVTKRGQDVALRCDPISGHVSLYWYRQALGQGPEFLTYFNYEAQQDKSGLPNDRFSAERPEGSISTLTIQRTEQRDSAMYRCASSLGSEGGTVYEQYFGPGTRLTVT.

The V call is TRBV7-2, the J call TRBJ1-1, with 8 bases fitting TRBD1. The CDR3 length is 14 residues. The J segment lost 4 bases and the V segment lost 5 bases, leaving 6 bases of the junction unmatched. Germline-derived CDR1 and CDR2 are SGHTA and FQGNSA. CDR3 in DNA: TGTGCCAGCAGCCCCGACAGGGGCCCCACTGAAGCTTTCTTT. Translation gives CASSPDRGPTEAFF.

The rearrangement links TRBV6-6 to TRBJ2-7, with TRBD2 as a possible D gene (7 bases). This CDR3 spans 15 amino acids. CDR1 is MNHNY and CDR2 is SVGAGI in the germline V gene (reference sequence). V was trimmed by 7 bases and J by 3 bases, leaving 19 bases between them. The CDR3 region has the DNA TGTGCCAGCAACCCGCTGGGGGGGGCCTACTACGAGCAGTACTTC. It is translated as CASNPLGGAYYEQYF.

This clonotype occurred once. The rearrangement uses TRBV2 and TRBJ2-1; D ambiguous. CDR3 length: 13 residues. V lost 3 bases and J lost 8, with 11 bases in between. Germline V gene data show CDR1 as SNHLY and CDR2 as FYNNEI. CDR3 residues: CASSEFRSDEQFF. DNA of the CDR3: TGTGCCAGCAGTGAGTTTAGGTCGGATGAGCAGTTCTTC.